This TCR beta chain was retrieved from a study of T cell responses to AZD1222 COVID-19 vaccine listed by TCRdb under 2021. A note on the overall study: AZD1222 recipients whose second dose came at about 4 weeks and those whose second dose came at about 12 weeks were combined into one group, since spike-specific TCR depth and breadth did not differ between the two schedules. TCR sequencing was performed for roughly 240 trial participants, of whom about 200 were given two doses of AZD1222 and around 25 were given two doses of MenACWY control vaccine. Trial participants were enrolled by age into subgroups of 18-55, 56-69 and 70-plus years, and about 150, 27 and 61 TCR-sequenced participants, respectively, were included in these subgroups. Results and caveats for the whole study, not just this receptor: Epitopes outside the regions mutated in the B.1.351 and B.1.1.7 variants were reportedly recognized by nearly half of the unique spike-specific TCRs. No day 14 peak-response samples were available, so repertoires were characterized only after the peak T cell response. Only a handful of AZD1222 recipients were SARS-CoV-2 seropositive at baseline, limiting conclusions about previously exposed vaccinees. After two AZD1222 doses, both the breadth and the depth of spike-specific TCRs were significantly higher than at day 0 and than in MenACWY recipients. The 56-69-year group was small, and its depth increase did not reach significance, likely because of low power. Participants were mostly white British and included more females than males, and it was suggested by the authors that clonal diversity may have been underestimated. The vaccine-associated CD4 TCRs covered the entire spike protein, and the dominant responses fell in regions 160-218 and 743-854.

Comments on this clone: The target of this receptor is not known. Qualities for individual bases were not recorded, and no much larger clone is one base off.

Trimming leaves V shorter by 3 bases and J shorter by 8 bases, with the junction holding 8 bases beyond the gene matches. The CDR3, cysteine through phenylalanine, is 13 amino acids long. Only CDR3 DNA remains: 39 bases, in frame from the first base. Taken from the germline V gene (reference sequence), the CDR1 and CDR2 loops are GTSNPN and SVGIG. This sample's time point label indicates: baseline before first vaccination. Vaccinee samples came from UK trials COV001 and COV002, including a single-blind randomized controlled phase 2/3 trial of AZD1222 (ChAdOx1 nCoV-19) in healthy adults. Trial participant PBMC samples were collected at day 0 and day 28 after the second dose for TCRbeta chain sequencing. The CDR3 regions of human TCRbeta chains were analyzed by immunosequencing. The published analysis was carried out like this. Repertoire TCRs were matched against a reference library of SARS-CoV-2-specific TCRs generated with the MIRA antigen-specificity platform. Breadth meant the fraction of unique TCRs that were SARS-CoV-2-associated, whereas depth meant the fraction of total T cells that were SARS-CoV-2-associated. Using the MIRA data, every spike-specific TCR was mapped to the spike region that the TCR reacted to and assigned to either a CD4 or a CD8 class. Log10-transformed breadth and depth values were compared by one-way ANOVA with Sidak's multiple comparisons tests. As stored in TCRdb, this immuneACCESS dataset retains in-frame rearrangements with V and J assigned. A fraction of the clones does not appear; measured against another copy, unresolved V genes explain less than half of the discrepancy, and the remainder lacks a known reason. Clonal size and the V and J genes are those of that table, whereas D and trimming came from the DNA. A total of 150,000 to 200,000 clones appear in this sample, nearly 95% of them only once. About 2.5% of the sample is held by the ten biggest clonotypes.

The clonotype was recovered from an adult in good health. The receptor chain draws on TRBV30 and TRBJ1-1, with 8 bases aligning to TRBD1. This sample comprised peripheral blood, obtained on day 0 of AZD1222 vaccination. The CDR3 protein: CAWSDRTGREAFF. DNA sequence: TGTGCCTGGAGCGATAGGACAGGGAGGGAAGCTTTCTTT. The CDR3 plus the reference TRBV30 and TRBJ1-1 genes for the other parts give the full variable domain: SQTIHQWPATLVQPVGSPLSLECTVEGTSNPNLYWYRQAAGRGLQLLFYSVGIGQISSEVPQNLSASRPQDRQFILSSKKLLLSDSGFYLCAWSDRTGREAFFGQGTRLTVV.